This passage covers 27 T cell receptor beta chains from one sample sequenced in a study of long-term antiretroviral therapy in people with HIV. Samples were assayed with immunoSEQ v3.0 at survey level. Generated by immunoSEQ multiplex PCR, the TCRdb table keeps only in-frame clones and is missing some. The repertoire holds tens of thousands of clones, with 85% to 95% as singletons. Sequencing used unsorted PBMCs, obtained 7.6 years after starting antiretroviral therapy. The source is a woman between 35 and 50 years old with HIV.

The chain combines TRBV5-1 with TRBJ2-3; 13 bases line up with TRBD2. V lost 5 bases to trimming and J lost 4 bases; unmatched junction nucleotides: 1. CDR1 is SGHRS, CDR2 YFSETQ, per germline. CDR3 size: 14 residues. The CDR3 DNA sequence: TGCGCCAGCAGAGGGACTAGCGGGGCAGATACGCAGTATTTT. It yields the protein CASRGTSGADTQYF.

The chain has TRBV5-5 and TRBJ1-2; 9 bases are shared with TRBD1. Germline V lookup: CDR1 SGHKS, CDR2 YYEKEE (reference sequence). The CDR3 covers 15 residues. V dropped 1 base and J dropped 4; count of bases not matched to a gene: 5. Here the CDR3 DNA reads TGTGCCAGCAGCTTGTTCCCGGGACAGGGCTATGGCTACACCTTC. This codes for CASSLFPGQGYGYTF.

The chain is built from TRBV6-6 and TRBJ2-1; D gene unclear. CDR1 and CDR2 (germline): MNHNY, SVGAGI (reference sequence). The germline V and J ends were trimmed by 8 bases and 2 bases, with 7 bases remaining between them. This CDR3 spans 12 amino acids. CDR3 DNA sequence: TGTGCCAGCTCCTCCCCCTACAATGAGCAGTTCTTC. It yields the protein CASSSPYNEQFF.

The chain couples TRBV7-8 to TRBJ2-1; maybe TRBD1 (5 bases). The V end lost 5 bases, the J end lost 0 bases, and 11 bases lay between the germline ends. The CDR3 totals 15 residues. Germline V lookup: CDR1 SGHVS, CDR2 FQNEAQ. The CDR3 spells CASSAGQRSYNEQFF. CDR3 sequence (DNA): TGTGCCAGCAGCGCCGGACAACGCTCCTACAATGAGCAGTTCTTC.

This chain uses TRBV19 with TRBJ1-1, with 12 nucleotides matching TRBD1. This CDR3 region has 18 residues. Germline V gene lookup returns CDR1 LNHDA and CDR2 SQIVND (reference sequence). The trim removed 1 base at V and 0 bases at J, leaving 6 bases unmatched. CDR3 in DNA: TGTGCCAGTAGTATAGGTGGGACAGGGGGCTCAATGAACACTGAAGCTTTCTTT. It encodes CASSIGGTGGSMNTEAFF.

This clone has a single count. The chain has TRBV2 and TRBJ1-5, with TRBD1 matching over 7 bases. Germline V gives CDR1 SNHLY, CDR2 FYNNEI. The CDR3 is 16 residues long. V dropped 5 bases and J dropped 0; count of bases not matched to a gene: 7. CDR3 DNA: TGTGCCAGCAGTCCCGGAAGGGGGCTTAGCAATCAGCCCCAGCATTTT. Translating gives CASSPGRGLSNQPQHF.

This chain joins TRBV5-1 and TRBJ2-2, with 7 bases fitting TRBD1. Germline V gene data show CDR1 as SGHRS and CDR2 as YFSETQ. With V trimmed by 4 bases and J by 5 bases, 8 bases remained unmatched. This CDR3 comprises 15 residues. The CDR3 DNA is TGCGCCAGCAGCCTAGACAGGGTTGGAACCGGGGAGCTGTTTTTT. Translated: CASSLDRVGTGELFF.

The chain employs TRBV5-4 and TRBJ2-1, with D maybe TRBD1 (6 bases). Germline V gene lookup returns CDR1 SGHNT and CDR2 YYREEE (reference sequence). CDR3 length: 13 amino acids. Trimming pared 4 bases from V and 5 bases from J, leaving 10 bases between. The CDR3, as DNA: TGTGCCAGCAGCGCGGACAGACACAATGAGCAGTTCTTC. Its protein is CASSADRHNEQFF.

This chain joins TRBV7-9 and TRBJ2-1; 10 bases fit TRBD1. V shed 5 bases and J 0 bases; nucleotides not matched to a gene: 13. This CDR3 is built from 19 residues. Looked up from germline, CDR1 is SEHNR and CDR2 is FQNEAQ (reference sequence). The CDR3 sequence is CASSVSGTGAISSYNEQFF. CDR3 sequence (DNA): TGTGCCAGCAGCGTCTCCGGGACAGGGGCCATAAGCTCCTACAATGAGCAGTTCTTC.

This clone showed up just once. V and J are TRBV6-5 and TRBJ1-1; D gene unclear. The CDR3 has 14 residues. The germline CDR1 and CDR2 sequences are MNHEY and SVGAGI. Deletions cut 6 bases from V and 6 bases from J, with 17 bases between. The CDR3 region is CASSENPAQAEAFF. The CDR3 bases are TGTGCCAGCAGCGAGAACCCAGCCCAGGCTGAAGCTTTCTTT.

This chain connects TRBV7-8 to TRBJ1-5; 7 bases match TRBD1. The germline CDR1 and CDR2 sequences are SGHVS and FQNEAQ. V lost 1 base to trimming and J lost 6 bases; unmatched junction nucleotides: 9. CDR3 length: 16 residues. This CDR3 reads CASSLVTGLVSQPQHF. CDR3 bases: TGTGCCAGCAGCTTAGTGACAGGGCTTGTCTCTCAGCCCCAGCATTTT.

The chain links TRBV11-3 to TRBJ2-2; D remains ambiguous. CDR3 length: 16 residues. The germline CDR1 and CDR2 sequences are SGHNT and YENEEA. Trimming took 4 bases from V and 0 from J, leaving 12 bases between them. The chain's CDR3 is CASSSAPGPNTGELFF. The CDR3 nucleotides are TGTGCCAGCAGCTCCGCCCCGGGTCCGAACACCGGGGAGCTGTTTTTT.

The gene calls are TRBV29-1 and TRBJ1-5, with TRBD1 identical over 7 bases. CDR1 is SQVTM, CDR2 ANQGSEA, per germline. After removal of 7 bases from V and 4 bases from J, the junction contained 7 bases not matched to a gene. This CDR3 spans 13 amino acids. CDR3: CSAADRENQPQHF. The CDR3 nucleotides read TGCAGCGCGGCCGACAGGGAGAATCAGCCCCAGCATTTT.

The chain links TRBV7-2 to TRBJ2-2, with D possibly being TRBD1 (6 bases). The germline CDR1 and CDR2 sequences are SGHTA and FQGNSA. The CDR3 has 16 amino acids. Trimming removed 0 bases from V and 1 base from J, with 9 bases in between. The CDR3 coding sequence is TGTGCCAGCAGCTTAGCTGGCAGGGGGAACACCGGGGAGCTGTTTTTT. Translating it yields CASSLAGRGNTGELFF. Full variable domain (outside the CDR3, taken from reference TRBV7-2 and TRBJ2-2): GAGVSQSPSNKVTEKGKDVELRCDPISGHTALYWYRQSLGQGLEFLIYFQGNSAPDKSGLPSDRFSAERTGGSVSTLTIQRTQQEDSAVYLCASSLAGRGNTGELFFGEGSRLTVL.

CDR3 nucleotide sequence: TGTGCCAGCAGCGTAGGTCCTGGGGGCGCGGGGAACACTGAAGCTTTCTTT. The encoded protein is CASSVGPGGAGNTEAFF. The chain links TRBV9 to TRBJ1-1, with a tentative D call TRBD1 (6 bases). This CDR3 is 17 amino acids long. Germline V lookup: CDR1 SGDLS, CDR2 YYNGEE. Between the trimmed V and J ends, which lost 0 bases and 1 base, there was a span of 16 bases.

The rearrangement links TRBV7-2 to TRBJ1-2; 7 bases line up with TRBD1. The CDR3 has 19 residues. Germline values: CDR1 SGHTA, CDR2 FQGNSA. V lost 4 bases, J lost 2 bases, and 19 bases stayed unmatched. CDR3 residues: CASSSSRDRFRLQNYGYTF. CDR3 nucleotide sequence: TGTGCCAGCAGCTCGTCCCGGGACAGATTCCGCCTTCAAAACTATGGCTACACCTTC.

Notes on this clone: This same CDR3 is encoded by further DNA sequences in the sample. The CDR3 protein is CASSVGTVPNTEAFF. CDR3 DNA: TGTGCCAGCAGCGTAGGGACAGTTCCGAACACTGAAGCTTTCTTT. This sequence joins TRBV9 and TRBJ1-1; TRBD1 is a possible D gene (6 bases). Per the germline V gene, CDR1 is SGDLS and CDR2 is YYNGEE. The ends were cut back, 0 bases at V and 1 base at J, with 10 bases in the middle. This CDR3 is 15 amino acids long.

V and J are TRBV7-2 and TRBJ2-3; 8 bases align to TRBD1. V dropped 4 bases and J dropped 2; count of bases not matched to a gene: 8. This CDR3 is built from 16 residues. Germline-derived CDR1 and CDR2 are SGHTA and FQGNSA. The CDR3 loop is CASSSGQVPNTDTQYF. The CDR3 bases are TGTGCCAGCAGCTCGGGACAGGTGCCCAACACAGATACGCAGTATTTT.

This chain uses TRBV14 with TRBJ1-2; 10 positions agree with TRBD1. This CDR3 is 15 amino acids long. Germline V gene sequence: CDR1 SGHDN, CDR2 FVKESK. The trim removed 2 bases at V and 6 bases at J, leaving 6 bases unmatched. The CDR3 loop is CASSQLTGGNDGYTF. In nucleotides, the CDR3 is TGTGCCAGCAGCCAACTGACAGGGGGCAACGATGGCTACACCTTC.

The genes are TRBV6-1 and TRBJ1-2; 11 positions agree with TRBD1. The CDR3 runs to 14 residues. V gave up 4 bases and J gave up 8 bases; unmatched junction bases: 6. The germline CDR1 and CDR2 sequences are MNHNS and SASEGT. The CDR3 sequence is CASSGDRGLWGYTF. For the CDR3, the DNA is TGTGCCAGCAGTGGGGACAGGGGGTTGTGGGGCTACACCTTC.

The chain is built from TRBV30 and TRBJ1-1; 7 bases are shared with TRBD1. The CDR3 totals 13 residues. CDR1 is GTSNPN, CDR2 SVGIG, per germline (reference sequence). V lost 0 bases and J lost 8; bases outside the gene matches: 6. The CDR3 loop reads CAWSVQGFGEAFF. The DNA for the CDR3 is TGTGCCTGGAGTGTACAGGGGTTCGGGGAAGCTTTCTTT. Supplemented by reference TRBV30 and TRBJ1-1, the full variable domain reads SQTIHQWPATLVQPVGSPLSLECTVEGTSNPNLYWYRQAAGRGLQLLFYSVGIGQISSEVPQNLSASRPQDRQFILSSKKLLLSDSGFYLCAWSVQGFGEAFFGQGTRLTVV.

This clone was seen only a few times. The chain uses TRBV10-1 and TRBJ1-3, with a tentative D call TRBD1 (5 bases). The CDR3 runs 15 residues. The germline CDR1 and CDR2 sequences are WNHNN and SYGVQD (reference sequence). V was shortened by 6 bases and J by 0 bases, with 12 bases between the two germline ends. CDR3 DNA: TGCGCCAGCAGCTCTGCAGGGAGCTCTGGAAACACCATATATTTT. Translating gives CASSSAGSSGNTIYF.

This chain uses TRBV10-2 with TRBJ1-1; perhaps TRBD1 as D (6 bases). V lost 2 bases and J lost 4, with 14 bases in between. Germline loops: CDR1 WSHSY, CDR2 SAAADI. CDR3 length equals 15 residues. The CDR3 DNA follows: TGCGCCAGCAGTGAGGGGGGGGGCGTTAGCACTGAAGCTTTCTTT. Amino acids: CASSEGGGVSTEAFF.

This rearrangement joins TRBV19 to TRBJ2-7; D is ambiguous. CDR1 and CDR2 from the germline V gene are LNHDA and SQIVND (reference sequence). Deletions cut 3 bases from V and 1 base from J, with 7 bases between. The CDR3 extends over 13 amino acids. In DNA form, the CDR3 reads TGTGCCAGTAGTATGCTCGATTCCTACGAGCAGTACTTC. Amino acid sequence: CASSMLDSYEQYF.

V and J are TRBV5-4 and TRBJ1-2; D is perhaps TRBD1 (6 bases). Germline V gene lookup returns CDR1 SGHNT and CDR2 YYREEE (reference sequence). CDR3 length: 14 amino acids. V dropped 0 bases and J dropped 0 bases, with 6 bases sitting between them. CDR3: CASSLAGANYGYTF. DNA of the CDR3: TGTGCCAGCAGCTTGGCAGGGGCTAACTATGGCTACACCTTC.

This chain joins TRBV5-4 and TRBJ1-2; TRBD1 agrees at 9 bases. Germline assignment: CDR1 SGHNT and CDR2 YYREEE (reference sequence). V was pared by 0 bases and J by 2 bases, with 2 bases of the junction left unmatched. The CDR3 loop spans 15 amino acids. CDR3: CASSLAGTGNYGYTF. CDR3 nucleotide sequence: TGTGCCAGCAGCTTGGCCGGGACAGGGAACTATGGCTACACCTTC.

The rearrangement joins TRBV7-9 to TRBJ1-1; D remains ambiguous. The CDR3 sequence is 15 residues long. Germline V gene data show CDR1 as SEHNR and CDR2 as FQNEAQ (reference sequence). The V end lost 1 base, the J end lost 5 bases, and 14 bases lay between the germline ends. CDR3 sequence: CASSLDGLSGTEAFF. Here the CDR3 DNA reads TGTGCCAGCAGCTTAGATGGTTTATCGGGGACTGAAGCTTTCTTT. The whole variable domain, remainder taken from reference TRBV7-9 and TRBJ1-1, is DTGVSQNPRHKITKRGQNVTFRCDPISEHNRLYWYRQTLGQGPEFLTYFQNEAQLEKSRLLSDRFSAERPKGSFSTLEIQRTEQGDSAMYLCASSLDGLSGTEAFFGQGTRLTVV.